Sequencing of this T cell receptor beta chain was carried out in a study of blood T cells in healthy people across ages. The use of a sample-barcoded 5' primer and a J-beta primer mix characterized a second PCR of about 6 to 12 cycles. MiXCR was run by TCRdb on the 5' RACE reads, yielding one entry per CDR3 protein. The sample consists of 450,000 to 700,000 distinct CDR3 sequences, roughly a quarter of them appearing once. A remark on this clonotype: The antigen remains unidentified.

Overall study results and limits: Diversity was higher, and naive CD4+ cells more numerous, in long-lived donors than in aged donors.

The source material was blood. The TCR originated in a woman in her 70s in good health.

The CDR3 sequence: CASSPGGSYYEQYF. CDR3 nucleotides: TGTGCCAGCAGCCCGGGGGGCAGTTACTACGAGCAGTACTTC. This chain connects TRBV7-2 to TRBJ2-1; possibly TRBD2 for D (7 bases). The J call may not be correct, given that the DNA end is closer to TRBJ2-7. The CDR3 loop spans 14 amino acids. The germline V gene has CDR1 SGHTA and CDR2 FQGNSA.